This T cell receptor (beta chain) was sequenced during a study of cytomegalovirus exposure and HLA in healthy donors. Concerning this clone: The target antigen is unknown.

Broader study findings: Later on, an analysis showed TCR association rates differing by HLA locus, with DRB1 the most and HLA-C the fewest. According to an earlier analysis, most TCR beta V segments yielded productive rearrangements about 90% or about 30% of the time. Immune exposure information available was restricted to CMV serostatus. Using the classifier, cytomegalovirus status was reportedly diagnosed with high specificity and sensitivity.

The PCR ran on 60 Vbeta and 13 Jbeta primers. Generated by immunoSEQ multiplex PCR, the TCRdb table keeps only in-frame clones and is missing some. The sample yields about 100,000 clones, about 79% seen once. The ends were cut back, 5 bases at V and 0 bases at J, with 13 bases in the middle. Germline V gene data show CDR1 as SGHNT and CDR2 as YYREEE (reference sequence). The CDR3 has 15 residues. This TCR was recovered from a man aged 45 to 65 in good health and CMV-seropositive. Sequences were obtained from PBMCs. This rearrangement joins TRBV5-4 to TRBJ2-3; D gene uncertain. CDR3 protein: CASRAATPSTDTQYF. CDR3 nucleotide sequence: TGTGCCAGCAGGGCGGCCACCCCTAGCACAGATACGCAGTATTTT.